The T cell receptor (beta chain) described here comes from a study of glioma-infiltrating T cells after dendritic cell vaccination. The time point denotes: after dendritic cell vaccination, including at tumor progression/relapse. V was pared by 2 bases and J by 2 bases, with 8 bases between. CDR3 length equals 15 residues. Germline-derived CDR1 and CDR2 are SGHRS and YFSETQ. Primers: 60 V beta forward and 13 J beta reverse. TCRdb keeps only in-frame clones here, not all; method: immunoSEQ multiplex PCR. The table records more than 85,000 clones, around 90% of them present only once. The source is a human donor with glioblastoma. The chain links TRBV5-1 to TRBJ2-6; the D gene is possibly TRBD1 (6 bases). The sequencing used blood, collected after dendritic cell vaccination. The CDR3 nucleotides are TGCGCCAGCAGCTTTGGGACAACTGGGGCCAACGTCCTGACTTTC. This encodes CASSFGTTGANVLTF.